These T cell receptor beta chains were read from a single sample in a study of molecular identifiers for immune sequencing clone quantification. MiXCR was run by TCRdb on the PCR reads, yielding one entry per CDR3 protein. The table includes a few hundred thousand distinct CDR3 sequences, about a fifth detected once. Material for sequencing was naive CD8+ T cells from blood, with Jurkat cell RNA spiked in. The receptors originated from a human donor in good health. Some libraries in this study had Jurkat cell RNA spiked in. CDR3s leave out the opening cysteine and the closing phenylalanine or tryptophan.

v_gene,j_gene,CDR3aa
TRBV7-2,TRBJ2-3,ASNLGAGEEDTQY
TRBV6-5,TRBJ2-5,ASSYSVGSQETQY
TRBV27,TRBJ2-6,ASRLVGGSAGANVLT
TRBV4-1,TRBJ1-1,ASRDYTEAF
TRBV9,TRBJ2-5,ASSVVTRQETQY
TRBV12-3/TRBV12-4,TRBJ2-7,ASKMDRGEQY
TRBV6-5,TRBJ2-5,ASTSAQETQY
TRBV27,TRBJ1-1,ASSPTGQPLNTEAF
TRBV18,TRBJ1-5,ASSRDTGPMYPQH
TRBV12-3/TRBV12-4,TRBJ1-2,ASSSSGYGYT
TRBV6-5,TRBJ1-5,ASSYSPNQPQH
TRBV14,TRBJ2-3,ASSQNPGPRTDTQY
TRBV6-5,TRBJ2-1,ASSLGEEQF
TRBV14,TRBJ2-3,ASRPSGTSGGPSTDTQY
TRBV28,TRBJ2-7,ASTPANSYEQY
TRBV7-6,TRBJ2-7,ASSVGSTYEQY
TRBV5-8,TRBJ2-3,ASSLDGGHSADTQY
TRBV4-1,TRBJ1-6,ASSPGRGSPLH
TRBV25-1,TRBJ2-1,ASSDAGGYNEQF
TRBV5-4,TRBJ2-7,ASGTGEIYEQY
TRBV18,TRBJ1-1,ASSPPVGNTEAF
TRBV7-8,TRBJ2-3,ASSPTPTDTQY
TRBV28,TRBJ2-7,ASSNAVEQY
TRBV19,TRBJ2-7,ASSLTSTGFAVEQY
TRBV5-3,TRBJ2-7,ASSHIQSGGNEQY
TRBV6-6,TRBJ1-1,ASSGGQTREAF
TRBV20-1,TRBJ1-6,SARGAGGAFHSPLH
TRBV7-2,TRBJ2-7,ASSRTGGREQY
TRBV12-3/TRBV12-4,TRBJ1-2,ASSATGTGSAGYT
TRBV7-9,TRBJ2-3,ASSPNWTSGFTDTQY
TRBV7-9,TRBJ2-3,ASSRSGGGSTDTQY
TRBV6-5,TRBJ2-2,ASSYGTGGTGELF
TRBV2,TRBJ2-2,ASSDIQESTGELF
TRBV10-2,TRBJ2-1,ASSGHEQF
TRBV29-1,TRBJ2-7,SVSGETSYEQY
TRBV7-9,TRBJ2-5,ASSLRLTAHQETQY
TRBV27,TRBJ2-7,ASSFSSSGEQY
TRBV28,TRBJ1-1,ASSWGLGGRDTEAF
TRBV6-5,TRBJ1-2,ASSVGAERHGYT
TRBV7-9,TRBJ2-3,ASSLGLSVSTDTQY
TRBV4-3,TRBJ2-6,ASSQDIGQAGANVLT
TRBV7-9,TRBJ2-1,ASSPTLAGGQGEQF
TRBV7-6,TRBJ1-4,ASSPSGGAANEKLF
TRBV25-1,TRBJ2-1,ASSVDSSSYNEQF
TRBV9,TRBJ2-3,ASSGGGISTDTQY
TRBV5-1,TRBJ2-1,ASSLSAPSYNEQF
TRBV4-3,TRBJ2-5,ASSPHGGLQETQY
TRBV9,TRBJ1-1,ASSPQGATEAF
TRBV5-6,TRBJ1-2,ASSPRQVPYGYT
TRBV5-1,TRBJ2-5,ASSLTGLAGSYQETQY
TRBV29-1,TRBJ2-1,SVEPRLLNEQF